Listed here is a single T cell receptor beta chain. The entry originates in a study of tissue T cells after allogeneic stem cell transplantation. Germline values: CDR1 GTSNPN, CDR2 SVGIG (reference sequence). The CDR3 runs to 15 residues. The J segment lost 2 bases and the V segment lost 3 bases, leaving 4 bases of the junction unmatched. GI sites, liver, skin and spleen were taken after median 9.75 post-mortem hours. TCRdb's table, derived via immunoSEQ multiplex PCR, lists solely in-frame clones and lacks some. The sample records fewer than 30,000 clones, more than 60% being singletons. V is TRBV30 and J is TRBJ1-5, with TRBD1 matching 10 bases. The source is a female donor aged 60 or older with lung cancer. The material was tissue from the ileum, obtained at autopsy. The CDR3 bases are TGTGCCTGGAGAGCCGGGACAGGGGGCAATCAGCCCCAGCATTTT. Amino acids: CAWRAGTGGNQPQHF.